This T cell receptor beta chain was captured by sequencing in a study of Ad26.COV2.S vaccination and SARS-CoV-2 variants. The trim removed 4 bases at V and 5 bases at J, leaving 3 bases unmatched. Germline V gene lookup returns CDR1 SGDLS and CDR2 YYNGEE. The CDR3 is 14 amino acids. Assay used: immunoSEQ multiplex PCR; TCRdb lists only in-frame clones, some missing. The sample lists roughly 380,000 clones, under 95% occurring once. This clone came up once. The chain joins TRBV9 to TRBJ2-3; TRBD1 matches 11 bases. The TCR sequence derives from a human donor who had recovered from COVID-19. Material: peripheral blood, obtained after recovery from COVID-19. The CDR3 reads CASSLGQGVDTQYF. The CDR3 DNA sequence: TGTGCCAGCAGCTTGGGACAGGGGGTAGATACGCAGTATTTT.